This T cell receptor (beta chain) is from a study of blood T cell repertoires in COVID-19. Assay used: immunoSEQ multiplex PCR; TCRdb lists only in-frame clones, some missing. The sample lists roughly 200,000 clones; 84% were seen once. CDR3 size: 17 residues. J was trimmed by 0 bases and V by 4 bases; bases with no gene match: 7. From germline, CDR1 is SGHDT and CDR2 YYEEEE. The source of this sequence is a human donor in a cohort sampled during active COVID-19. The chain carries TRBV5-6 and TRBJ2-6; 7 nucleotides line up with TRBD1. Sequenced: peripheral blood. The CDR3 DNA sequence: TGTGCCAGCAGCCGACGGACAGGAGACTCTGGGGCCAACGTCCTGACTTTC. Its translation: CASSRRTGDSGANVLTF. Looking up the rest from reference TRBV5-6 and TRBJ2-6 gives the full variable domain: DAGVTQSPTHLIKTRGQQVTLRCSPKSGHDTVSWYQQALGQGPQFIFQYYEEEERQRGNFPDRFSGHQFPNYSSELNVNALLLGDSALYLCASSRRTGDSGANVLTFGAGSRLTVL.